This note documents a single T cell receptor beta chain sequence. Generated by immunoSEQ multiplex PCR, the TCRdb table keeps only in-frame clones and is missing some. Found here are some 480,000 clones, 87% of them singletons; the top ten hold roughly 13%. This record comes from a study of Ad26.COV2.S vaccination and SARS-CoV-2 variants. The wider study: Once, or twice with 56 days between doses, Ad26.COV2.S was given intramuscularly.

This CDR3 has 14 amino acids. V was clipped by 4 bases and J by 4 bases, with 11 bases between them. Germline V CDR1 and CDR2: SGDLS, YYNGEE. Indicated treatment: about 20 received Ad26.COV2.S at low or high dose, single or two shots; roughly 5 received placebo; per-sample allocation not given. Collection of samples fell on day 63 after the first vaccine or placebo injection. The receptor was derived from a person aged 18 to 65 who received the Ad26.COV2.S COVID-19 vaccine or a placebo. The chain links TRBV9 to TRBJ2-2, with D tentatively TRBD2 (7 bases). The material sequenced was peripheral blood, taken in a trial of Ad26.COV2.S vaccine versus placebo. CDR3 protein: CASSRRGGTGELFF. CDR3 DNA: TGTGCCAGCAGCCGTAGGGGGGGCACCGGGGAGCTGTTTTTT.